These T cell receptor beta chains were read from a single sample in a study of CD8 T cells in ankylosing spondylitis. TCRdb reprocessed the 5' RACE reads via MiXCR and lists one record per CDR3 protein. The sample includes about 340,000 distinct CDR3 sequences, roughly 20% of them seen just once. The sequencing input was blood, either unsorted or a sorted T cell fraction (not recorded which). Receptors were obtained from a male donor with ankylosing spondylitis or in good health (not recorded which). Both conserved end residues are part of each CDR3.

>TRBV6-5|TRBJ2-5
CASSYRDRVRGETQYF
>TRBV19|TRBJ1-5
CASSLTLWAGGAEPQHF
>TRBV4-1|TRBJ2-4
CASSQVGGALAVIQYF
>TRBV10-3|TRBJ2-7
CATGGQGYSYEQYF
>TRBV20-1|TRBJ2-5
CSATTRGGGARETQYF
>TRBV19|TRBJ1-2
CASSITTNYGYTF
>TRBV24-1|TRBJ2-7
CATSDPEIGTSPGEQYF
>TRBV10-3|TRBJ2-1
CAIRGAQAGVDNEQFF
>TRBV28|TRBJ2-1
CASSALAGGLNEQFF
>TRBV4-1|TRBJ2-1
CASSLLFLSSTNNEQFF
>TRBV5-1|TRBJ1-2
CASSSNWEAMSGYTF
>TRBV6-1|TRBJ1-6
CASSEWDRLPPLHF
>TRBV2|TRBJ2-1
CASSDSGTSLFEQFF
>TRBV29-1|TRBJ2-1
CSVESTGPNEQFF
>TRBV11-1|TRBJ2-2
CASSPRGGRGELFF
>TRBV7-8|TRBJ2-7
CASSPLGGDRVIHEQYF
>TRBV7-9|TRBJ1-2
CASSSSYTRNYGYTF
>TRBV12-3/TRBV12-4|TRBJ2-5
CASSFASAEYQETQYF
>TRBV15|TRBJ2-4
CATRLQASAKNIQYF